This T cell receptor (beta chain) was recorded in a study of cytomegalovirus exposure and HLA in healthy donors. Findings and caveats of the study: Confirmation was obtained in vitro that three CMV-associated chains are specific for CMV antigens.

The PCR used 60 Vbeta and 13 Jbeta primers. Produced via immunoSEQ multiplex PCR; TCRdb's table is partial and in-frame only. The sample lists tens of thousands of clones, 70% to 85% occurring once. The V and J ends lost 1 base and 2 bases, in that order; junction bases with no gene match: 9. Germline CDR1 reads SGHRS; CDR2 reads YFSETQ. The CDR3 runs 16 residues. This clone was detected only once. As yet, its antigen is unknown. Sequenced: PBMCs. V is TRBV5-1 and J is TRBJ2-7, with 7 bases that match TRBD1. This TCR was recovered from a man aged 45 to 65 in good health and CMV-seronegative. Here the CDR3 DNA reads TGCGCCAGCAGCTTGTTGTGGGACAGATCTACCTACGAGCAGTACTTC. This translates into CASSLLWDRSTYEQYF.